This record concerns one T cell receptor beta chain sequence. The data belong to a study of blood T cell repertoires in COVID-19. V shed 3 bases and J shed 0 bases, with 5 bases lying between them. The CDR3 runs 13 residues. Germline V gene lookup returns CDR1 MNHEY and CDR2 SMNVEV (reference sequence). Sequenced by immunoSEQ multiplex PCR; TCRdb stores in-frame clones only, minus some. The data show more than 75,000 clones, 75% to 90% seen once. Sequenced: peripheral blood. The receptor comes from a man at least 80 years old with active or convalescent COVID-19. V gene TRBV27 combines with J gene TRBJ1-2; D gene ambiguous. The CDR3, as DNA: TGTGCCAGCAGTTTCTCTCCTAACTATGGCTACACCTTC. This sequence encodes CASSFSPNYGYTF.